These T cell receptor beta chains were read from a single sample in a study of T cell responses to AZD1222 COVID-19 vaccine. Method: immunoSEQ multiplex PCR; TCRdb's copy keeps in-frame clones and lacks some. The sample lists around 150,000 clones, about nine tenths seen once, with under 4% in the top ten. Sequences were derived from peripheral blood, sampled 28 days after the second AZD1222 dose. These receptor sequences come from an adult who received the AZD1222 COVID-19 vaccine. The CDR3 runs from the conserved cysteine through the conserved F or W. Clone size appears in some rows only: once, few, many, or a class for an expanded clone.

few	TRBV11-2	CASSSQRNTEAFF
.	TRBV25-1	CASSAGGSNQPQHF
.	TRBV15	CATSSPVQDHQPQHF
.	TRBV19	CASSRRVTEAFF
.	TRBV5-1	CASSLAGADTQYF
.	TRBV30	CAWSVAKETQYF
.	TRBV11-2	CASSHLTGSREQFF
.	TRBV7-7	CASSLGGGGRQGFGELFF
.	TRBV10-3	CAISETGTENQPQHF
once	TRBV11-2	CASRQGRAGHYEQYF
once	TRBV5-4	CASEAVGEQFF
.	TRBV29-1	CSVPDGGPEAFF
few	TRBV10-1	CASSASTSGVTGELFF
.	TRBV3-1/TRBV3-2	CASTIDIGGSVLFF
.	TRBV18	CASSPDWTGEAFF
.	TRBV27	CASSLGTGGADTQYF
few	TRBV7-7	CASSLGQGSSYEQYF
.	TRBV19	CASSSGLAGPYEQYF
.	TRBV19	CASSIRGDGGSGANVLTF
once	TRBV5-1	CASSTGGRNTEAFF
few	TRBV7-2	CASRPTSGYEQYF
.	TRBV12-3/TRBV12-4	CASSPGQHSPLHF
.	TRBV3-1/TRBV3-2	CASAYQRTLSVSSYNEQFF
.	TRBV3-1/TRBV3-2	CASSSRLTGDYEQYF
.	TRBV21-1	CASSIPGQGMRETQYF
.	TRBV18	CASSPGRDEQPQHF
.	TRBV12-3/TRBV12-4	CASTPGRVEFF
.	TRBV30	CAWIAGAISGNTIYF
.	TRBV10-2	CASSQETQYF
.	TRBV6-5	CASSQGWESGNTIYF
.	TRBV7-2	CASSRGQKHGYTF
.	TRBV15	CATSRDTGAYGYTF
.	TRBV4-1	CASSQNPTGLLWDTQYF
.	TRBV6-5	CASRDSEAFF
.	TRBV5-1	CASRLGAIEQFF
.	TRBV12-5	CASGSRGSTQYF
.	TRBV14	CASSQGYQTGTKHEQYF
.	TRBV10-1	CASSEVEGLAGGHDTQYF
.	TRBV19	CASSTTGTAYEQYF
.	TRBV18	CASSLKSGSRYNEQFF
.	TRBV10-1	CASSRNSNQPQHF
.	TRBV27	CASSSRTDTQYF
.	TRBV28	CASTIRGLRNQPQHF
.	TRBV7-8	CASSDQRGANQPQHF
.	TRBV7-9	CASGPGGPDEQFF
.	TRBV30	CAWSFGGGNTEAFF
.	TRBV2	CASSARETSTGELFF
.	TRBV4-1	CASSQGEGGYTF
.	TRBV19	CATKRTGPLGSNQPQHF
.	TRBV3-1/TRBV3-2	CASSQNGRATSYNEQFF
.	TRBV4-1	CASSRQSRAEQYF
.	TRBV6-5	CASSYVQGSSYEQYF
.	TRBV5-1	CASSVDNRSGYGYTF
once	TRBV30	CAWSDPGRKGVNTIYF